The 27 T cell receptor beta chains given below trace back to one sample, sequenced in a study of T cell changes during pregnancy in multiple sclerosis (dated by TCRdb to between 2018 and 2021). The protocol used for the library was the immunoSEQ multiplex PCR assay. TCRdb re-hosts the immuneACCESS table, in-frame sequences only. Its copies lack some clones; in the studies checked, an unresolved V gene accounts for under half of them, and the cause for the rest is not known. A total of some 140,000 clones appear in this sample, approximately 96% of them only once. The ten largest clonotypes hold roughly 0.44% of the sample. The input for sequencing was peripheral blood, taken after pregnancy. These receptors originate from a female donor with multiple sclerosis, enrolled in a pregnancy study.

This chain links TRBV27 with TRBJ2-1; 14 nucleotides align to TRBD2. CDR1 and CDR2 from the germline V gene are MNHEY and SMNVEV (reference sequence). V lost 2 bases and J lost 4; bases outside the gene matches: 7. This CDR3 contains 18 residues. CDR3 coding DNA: TGTGCCAGCAGTTTAGGACTAGCGGGAGGCCCCACTTACAATGAGCAGTTCTTC. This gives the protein CASSLGLAGGPTYNEQFF.

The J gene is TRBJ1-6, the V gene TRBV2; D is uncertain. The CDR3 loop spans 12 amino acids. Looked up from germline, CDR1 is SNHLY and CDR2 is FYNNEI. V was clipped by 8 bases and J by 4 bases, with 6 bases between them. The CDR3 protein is CASEGYNSPLHF. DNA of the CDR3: TGTGCCAGCGAGGGTTATAATTCACCCCTCCACTTT.

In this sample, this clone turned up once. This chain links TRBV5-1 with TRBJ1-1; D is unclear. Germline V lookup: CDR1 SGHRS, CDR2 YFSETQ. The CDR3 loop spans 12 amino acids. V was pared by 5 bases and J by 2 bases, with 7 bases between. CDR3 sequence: CASSRGNTEAFF. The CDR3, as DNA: TGCGCCAGCAGTCGGGGTAACACTGAAGCTTTCTTT.

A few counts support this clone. The CDR3: CAWMGQNTEAFF. In nucleotides, the CDR3 is TGTGCCTGGATGGGACAGAACACTGAAGCTTTCTTT. This chain links TRBV30 with TRBJ1-1, with D perhaps TRBD1 (6 bases). The V gene's germline CDR1 is GTSNPN and CDR2 SVGIG (reference sequence). CDR3 length equals 12 residues. V was shortened by 4 bases and J by 1 base, with 7 bases between the two germline ends.

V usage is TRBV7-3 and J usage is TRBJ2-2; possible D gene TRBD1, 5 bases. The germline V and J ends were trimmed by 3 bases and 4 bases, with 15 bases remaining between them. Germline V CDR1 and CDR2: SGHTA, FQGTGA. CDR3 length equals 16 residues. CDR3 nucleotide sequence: TGTGCCAGCAGCTTCAGGGCCCCCTCGGGCACCGGGGAGCTGTTTTTT. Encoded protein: CASSFRAPSGTGELFF.

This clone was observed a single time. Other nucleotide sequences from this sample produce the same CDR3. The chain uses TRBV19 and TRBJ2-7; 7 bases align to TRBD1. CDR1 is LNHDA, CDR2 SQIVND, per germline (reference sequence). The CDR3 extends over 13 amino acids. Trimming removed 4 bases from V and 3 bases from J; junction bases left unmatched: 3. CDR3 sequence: CASSRQGFYEQYF. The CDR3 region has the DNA TGTGCCAGTAGTAGACAGGGCTTCTACGAGCAGTACTTC.

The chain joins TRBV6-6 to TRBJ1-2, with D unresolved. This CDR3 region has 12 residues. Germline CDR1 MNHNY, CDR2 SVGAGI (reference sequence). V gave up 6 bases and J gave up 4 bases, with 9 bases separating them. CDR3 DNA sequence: TGTGCCAGCAGCTACCCGCGCTATGGCTACACCTTC. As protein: CASSYPRYGYTF.

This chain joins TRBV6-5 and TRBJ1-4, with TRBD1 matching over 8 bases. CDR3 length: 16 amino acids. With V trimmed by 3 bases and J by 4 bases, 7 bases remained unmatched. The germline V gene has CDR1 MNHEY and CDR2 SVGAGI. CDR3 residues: CASSYGTGVNNEKLFF. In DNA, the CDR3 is TGTGCCAGCAGTTATGGGACAGGAGTAAATAATGAAAAACTGTTTTTT.

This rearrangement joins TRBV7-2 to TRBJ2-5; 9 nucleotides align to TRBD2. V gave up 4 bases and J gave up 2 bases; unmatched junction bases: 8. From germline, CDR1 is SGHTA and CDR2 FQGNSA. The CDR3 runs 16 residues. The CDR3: CASSSNLAGPQETQYF. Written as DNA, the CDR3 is TGTGCCAGCAGCTCCAACCTAGCGGGACCGCAAGAGACCCAGTACTTC.

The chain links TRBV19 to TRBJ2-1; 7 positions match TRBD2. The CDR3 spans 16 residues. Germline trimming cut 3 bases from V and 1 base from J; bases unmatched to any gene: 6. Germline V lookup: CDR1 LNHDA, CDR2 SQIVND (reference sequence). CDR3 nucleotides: TGTGCCAGTAGTATCGGCAGTAGCGGGTCCTACAATGAGCAGTTCTTC. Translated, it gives CASSIGSSGSYNEQFF.

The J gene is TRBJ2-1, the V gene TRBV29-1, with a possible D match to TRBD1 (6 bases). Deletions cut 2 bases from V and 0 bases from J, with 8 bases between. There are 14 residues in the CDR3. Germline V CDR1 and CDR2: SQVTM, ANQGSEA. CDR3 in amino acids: CSVERGSSYNEQFF. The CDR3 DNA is TGCAGCGTTGAAAGGGGGAGCTCCTACAATGAGCAGTTCTTC.

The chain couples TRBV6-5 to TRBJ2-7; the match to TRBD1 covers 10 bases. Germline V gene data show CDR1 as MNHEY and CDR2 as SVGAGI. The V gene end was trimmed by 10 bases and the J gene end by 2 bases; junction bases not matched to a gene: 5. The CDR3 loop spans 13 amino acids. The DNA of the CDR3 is TGTGCCACCGGACAGGGGGTTCCCTACGAGCAGTACTTC. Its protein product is CATGQGVPYEQYF.

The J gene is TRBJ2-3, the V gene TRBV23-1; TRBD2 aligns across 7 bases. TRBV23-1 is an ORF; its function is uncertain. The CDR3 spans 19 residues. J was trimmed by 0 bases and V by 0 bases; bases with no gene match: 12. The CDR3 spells CASSQSGLAEGRSTDTQYF. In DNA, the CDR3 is TGCGCCAGCAGTCAATCGGGTCTAGCGGAGGGCCGAAGCACAGATACGCAGTATTTT.

CDR3 amino acids: CSVATGTGYQKLFF. CDR3 DNA sequence: TGCAGCGTTGCCACCGGGACAGGGTATCAAAAACTGTTTTTT. The rearrangement joins TRBV29-1 to TRBJ1-4; TRBD1 aligns across 9 bases. CDR3 length equals 14 residues. Trimming took 4 bases from V and 9 from J; bases not matched to a gene: 9. Germline CDR1 is SQVTM and CDR2 is ANQGSEA.

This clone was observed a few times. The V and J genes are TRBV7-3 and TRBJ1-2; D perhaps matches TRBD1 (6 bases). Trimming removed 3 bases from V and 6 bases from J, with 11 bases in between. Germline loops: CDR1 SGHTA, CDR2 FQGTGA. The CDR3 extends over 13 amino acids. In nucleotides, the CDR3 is TGTGCCAGCAGCTTGGTTGGGGGCGATGGCTACACCTTC. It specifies CASSLVGGDGYTF. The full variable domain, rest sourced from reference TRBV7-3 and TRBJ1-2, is GAGVSQTPSNKVTEKGKYVELRCDPISGHTALYWYRQSLGQGPEFLIYFQGTGAADDSGLPNDRFFAVRPEGSVSTLKIQRTERGDSAVYLCASSLVGGDGYTFGSGTRLTVV.

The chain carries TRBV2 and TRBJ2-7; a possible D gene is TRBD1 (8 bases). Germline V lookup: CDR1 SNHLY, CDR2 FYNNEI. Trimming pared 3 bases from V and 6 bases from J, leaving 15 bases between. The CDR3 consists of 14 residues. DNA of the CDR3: TGTGCCAGCAGTGACAGGGGGCGCGGGGGCGAGCAGTACTTC. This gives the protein CASSDRGRGGEQYF. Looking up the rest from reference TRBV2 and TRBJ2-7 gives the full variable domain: EPEVTQTPSHQVTQMGQEVILRCVPISNHLYFYWYRQILGQKVEFLVSFYNNEISEKSEIFDDQFSVERPDGSNFTLKIRSTKLEDSAMYFCASSDRGRGGEQYFGPGTRLTVT.

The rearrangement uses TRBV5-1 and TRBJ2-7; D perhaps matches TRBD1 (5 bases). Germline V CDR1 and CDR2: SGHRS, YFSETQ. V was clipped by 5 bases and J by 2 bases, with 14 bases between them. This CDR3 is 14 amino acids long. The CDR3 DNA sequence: TGCGCCAGCAGGACGACAGCATCTACCTACGAGCAGTACTTC. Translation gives CASRTTASTYEQYF.

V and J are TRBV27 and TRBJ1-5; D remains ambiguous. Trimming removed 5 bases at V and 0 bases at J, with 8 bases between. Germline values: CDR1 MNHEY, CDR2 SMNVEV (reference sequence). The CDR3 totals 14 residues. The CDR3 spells CASSRAGSNQPQHF. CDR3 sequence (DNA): TGTGCCAGCAGTAGGGCGGGTAGCAATCAGCCCCAGCATTTT.

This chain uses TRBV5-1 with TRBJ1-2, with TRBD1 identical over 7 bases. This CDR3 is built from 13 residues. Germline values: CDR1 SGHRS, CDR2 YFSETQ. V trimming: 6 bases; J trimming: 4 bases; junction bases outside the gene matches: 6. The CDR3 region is CASTTTGLYGYTF. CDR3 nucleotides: TGCGCCAGCACCACGACAGGGCTCTATGGCTACACCTTC.

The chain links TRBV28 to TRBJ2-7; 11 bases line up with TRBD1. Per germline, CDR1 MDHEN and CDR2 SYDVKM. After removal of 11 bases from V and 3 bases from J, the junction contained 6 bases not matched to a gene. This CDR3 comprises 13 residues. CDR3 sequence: CAGSGQGVYEQYF. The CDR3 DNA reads TGTGCCGGGTCGGGACAGGGGGTCTACGAGCAGTACTTC.

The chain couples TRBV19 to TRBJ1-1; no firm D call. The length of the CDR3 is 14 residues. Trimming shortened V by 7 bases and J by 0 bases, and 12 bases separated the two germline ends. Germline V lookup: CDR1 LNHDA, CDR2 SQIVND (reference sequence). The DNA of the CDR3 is TGTGCCAGTATGAGGTGGTCGGTGAACACTGAAGCTTTCTTT. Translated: CASMRWSVNTEAFF.

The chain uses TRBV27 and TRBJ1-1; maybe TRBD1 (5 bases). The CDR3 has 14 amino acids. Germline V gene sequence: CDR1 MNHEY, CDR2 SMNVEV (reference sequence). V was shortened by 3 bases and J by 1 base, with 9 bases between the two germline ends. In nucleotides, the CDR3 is TGTGCCAGCAGTTTCGGAGGGGCGAACACTGAAGCTTTCTTT. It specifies CASSFGGANTEAFF.

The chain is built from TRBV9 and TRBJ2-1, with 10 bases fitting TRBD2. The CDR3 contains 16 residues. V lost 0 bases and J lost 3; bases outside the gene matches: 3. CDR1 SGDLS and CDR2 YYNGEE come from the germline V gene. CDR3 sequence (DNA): TGTGCCAGCAGCGTAGTAGGACTAGCGGACTACAATGAGCAGTTCTTC. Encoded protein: CASSVVGLADYNEQFF.

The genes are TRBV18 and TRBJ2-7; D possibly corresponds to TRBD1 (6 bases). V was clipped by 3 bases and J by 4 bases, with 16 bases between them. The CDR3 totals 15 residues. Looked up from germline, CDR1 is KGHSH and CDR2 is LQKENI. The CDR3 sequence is CASSPNRVLGYEQYF. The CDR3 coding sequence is TGTGCCAGCTCACCGAACAGGGTGTTAGGATACGAGCAGTACTTC.

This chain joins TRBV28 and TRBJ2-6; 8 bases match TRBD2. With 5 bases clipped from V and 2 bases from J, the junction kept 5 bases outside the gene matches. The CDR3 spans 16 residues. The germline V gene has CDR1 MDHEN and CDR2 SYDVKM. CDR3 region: CASSPSGGAGANVLTF. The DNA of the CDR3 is TGTGCCAGCAGTCCCTCGGGGGGGGCTGGGGCCAACGTCCTGACTTTC.

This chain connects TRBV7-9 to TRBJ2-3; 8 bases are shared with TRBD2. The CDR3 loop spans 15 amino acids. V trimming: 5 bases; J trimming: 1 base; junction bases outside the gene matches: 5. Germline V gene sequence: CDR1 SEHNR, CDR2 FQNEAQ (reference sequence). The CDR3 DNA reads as TGTGCCAGCAGCAAAAAGACTAGCGGCACAGATACGCAGTATTTT. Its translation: CASSKKTSGTDTQYF.

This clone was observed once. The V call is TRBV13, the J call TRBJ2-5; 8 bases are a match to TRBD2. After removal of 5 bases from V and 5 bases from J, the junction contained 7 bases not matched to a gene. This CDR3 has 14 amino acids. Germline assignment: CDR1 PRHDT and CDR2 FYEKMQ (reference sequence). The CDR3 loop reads CASSRKTSAETQYF. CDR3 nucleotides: TGTGCCAGCAGCCGTAAGACTAGCGCCGAGACCCAGTACTTC. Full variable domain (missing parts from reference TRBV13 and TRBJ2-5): AAGVIQSPRHLIKEKRETATLKCYPIPRHDTVYWYQQGPGQDPQFLISFYEKMQSDKGSIPDRFSAQQFSDYHSELNMSSLELGDSALYFCASSRKTSAETQYFGPGTRLLVL.